These 5 T cell receptor beta chains originate from one sample sequenced in a study of T cell responses to AZD1222 COVID-19 vaccine. Profiling relied on immunoSEQ multiplex PCR, and the TCRdb table lists in-frame clones only, not all of them. The sample contains tens of thousands of clones, 87% of which appear only once. The specimen comprised peripheral blood, sampled on day 0 of AZD1222 vaccination. The source is an adult in good health.

The chain couples TRBV5-1 to TRBJ2-1; possibly TRBD1 for D (5 bases). The CDR3 covers 14 residues. Germline assignment: CDR1 SGHRS and CDR2 YFSETQ. V was trimmed by 5 bases and J by 5 bases, leaving 14 bases between them. The CDR3: CASRGRGVDNEQFF. DNA for the CDR3: TGCGCCAGCAGGGGGCGTGGGGTCGACAATGAGCAGTTCTTC. Full variable domain (rest looked up from reference TRBV5-1 and TRBJ2-1): KAGVTQTPRYLIKTRGQQVTLSCSPISGHRSVSWYQQTPGQGLQFLFEYFSETQRNKGNFPGRFSGRQFSNSRSEMNVSTLELGDSALYLCASRGRGVDNEQFFGPGTRLTVL.

The V and J genes are TRBV7-7 and TRBJ2-7, with TRBD1 matching 10 bases. Germline V gives CDR1 SSHAT, CDR2 FNYEAQ (reference sequence). The CDR3 is 14 amino acids. Trimming took 5 bases from V and 5 from J; bases not matched to a gene: 6. The CDR3, as DNA: TGTGCCAGCAGCCCGACAGGGGGCCAAGACGAGCAGTACTTC. This sequence encodes CASSPTGGQDEQYF.

The chain joins TRBV2 to TRBJ2-2, with D possibly being TRBD2 (5 bases). The length of the CDR3 is 13 residues. The V and J ends lost 6 bases and 7 bases respectively, with 12 bases between them. Germline V gives CDR1 SNHLY, CDR2 FYNNEI. For the CDR3, the DNA is TGTGCCAGCAGGCTAGAGGGCTACGGGGAGCTGTTTTTT. It translates to CASRLEGYGELFF.

The chain carries TRBV11-2 and TRBJ2-7, with 9 bases identical to TRBD2. This CDR3 spans 16 amino acids. The V gene's germline CDR1 is SGHAT and CDR2 FQNNGV. V trimming: 1 base; J trimming: 5 bases; junction bases outside the gene matches: 9. The CDR3 region has the DNA TGTGCCAGCAGCTTAGCGGGCGGGGGGGAGGAGGACGAGCAGTACTTC. Translation: CASSLAGGGEEDEQYF.

In its sample, this clone was seen a few times. The chain couples TRBV6-5 to TRBJ2-2; D ambiguous. Germline V gene lookup returns CDR1 MNHEY and CDR2 SVGAGI. V lost 9 bases and J 0 bases, leaving 2 bases between the germline ends. This CDR3 spans 11 amino acids. The DNA for the CDR3 is TGTGCCAGTGCGAACACCGGGGAGCTGTTTTTT. Translated, it gives CASANTGELFF.